This passage covers 4 T cell receptor beta chains from one sample sequenced in a study of T cell responses to AZD1222 COVID-19 vaccine. The assay was immunoSEQ multiplex PCR, and TCRdb's table has in-frame clones only and misses some. The sample carries about 200,000 clones, about 91% recorded once. The material was peripheral blood, obtained on day 0 of AZD1222 vaccination. The source is an adult in good health.

This clone has just one count. The chain employs TRBV5-4 and TRBJ1-6, with TRBD1 matching 7 bases. CDR1 and CDR2 from the germline V gene are SGHNT and YYREEE (reference sequence). Trimming removed 0 bases from V and 6 bases from J; junction bases left unmatched: 6. The CDR3 covers 16 residues. The CDR3 here is CASSLGDSHLNSPLHF. In DNA, the CDR3 is TGTGCCAGCAGCTTGGGGGACAGTCACCTTAATTCACCCCTCCACTTT.

This chain joins TRBV29-1 and TRBJ1-1; D not certain. CDR3 size: 13 residues. Trimming shortened V by 5 bases and J by 3 bases, and 13 bases separated the two germline ends. Germline V gene sequence: CDR1 SQVTM, CDR2 ANQGSEA. The CDR3, as DNA: TGCAGCGTTAGGTGGGCGCCTGACACTGAAGCTTTCTTT. This sequence encodes CSVRWAPDTEAFF.

The gene calls are TRBV6-5 and TRBJ1-4, with a tentative D call TRBD1 (5 bases). There are 15 residues in the CDR3. Trimming pared 0 bases from V and 4 bases from J, leaving 9 bases between. Germline lookup yields CDR1 MNHEY and CDR2 SVGAGI. The chain's CDR3 is CASSYSGRGNEKLFF. CDR3 DNA sequence: TGTGCCAGCAGTTACTCAGGGAGGGGTAATGAAAAACTGTTTTTT.

The rearrangement uses TRBV6-5 and TRBJ2-2, with D hard to call. Germline V gene lookup returns CDR1 MNHEY and CDR2 SVGAGI. Trimming removed 7 bases from V and 5 bases from J, with 11 bases in between. The CDR3 runs 13 residues. The CDR3 DNA follows: TGTGCCAGCACCCGGACGCTAACCGGGGAGCTGTTTTTT. This codes for CASTRTLTGELFF.